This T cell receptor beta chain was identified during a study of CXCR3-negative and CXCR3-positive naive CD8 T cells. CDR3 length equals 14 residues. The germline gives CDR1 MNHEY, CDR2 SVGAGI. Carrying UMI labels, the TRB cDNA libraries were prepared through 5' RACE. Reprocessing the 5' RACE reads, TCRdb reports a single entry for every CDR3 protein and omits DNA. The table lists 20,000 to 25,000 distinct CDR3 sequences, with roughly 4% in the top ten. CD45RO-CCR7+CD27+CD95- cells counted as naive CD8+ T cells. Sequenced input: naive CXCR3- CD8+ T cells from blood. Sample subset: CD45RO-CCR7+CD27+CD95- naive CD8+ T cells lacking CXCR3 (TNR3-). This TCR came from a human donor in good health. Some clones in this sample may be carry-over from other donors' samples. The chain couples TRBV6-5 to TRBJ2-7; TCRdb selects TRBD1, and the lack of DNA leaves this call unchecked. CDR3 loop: CASNPTGSDLEQYF.